This TCR beta chain appears in the sequencing data of a study of blood T cell repertoires in COVID-19. Produced via immunoSEQ multiplex PCR; TCRdb's table is partial and in-frame only. The sample records roughly 98,000 clones, 85% being singletons. The germline V gene has CDR1 LNHNV and CDR2 YYDKDF (reference sequence). V was pared by 0 bases and J by 1 base, with 6 bases between. CDR3 length equals 14 residues. The genes are TRBV15 and TRBJ1-1; no definite D call. This receptor was identified in a woman aged 70-85 years with active or convalescent COVID-19. Sequenced input: peripheral blood. The CDR3 spells CATSRDWRNTEAFF. The CDR3, as DNA: TGTGCCACCAGCAGAGATTGGAGGAACACTGAAGCTTTCTTT.